This entry features one TCR beta chain sequence. The antigen remains undetermined. This entry comes from a study of cytomegalovirus exposure and HLA in healthy donors. V was clipped by 3 bases and J by 2 bases, with 13 bases between them. The CDR3 extends over 15 amino acids. Germline loops: CDR1 SNHLY, CDR2 FYNNEI. Study-level findings and limits: Among donors in an Asian-associated ancestry cluster, a later analysis reportedly found fewer N-insertions than the roughly 700-donor mean.

It was with 60 Vbeta and 13 Jbeta primers that the PCR ran. Clones were read by immunoSEQ multiplex PCR, and TCRdb kept only the in-frame ones, dropping some. This sample yields 72,000 or so clones, of which 70% to 80% are seen a single time; roughly 8% belongs to the top ten. The specimen was PBMCs. This sequence originates from a man younger than 35 in good health and CMV-seropositive. This chain uses TRBV2 with TRBJ1-1; TRBD1 is a possible D gene (5 bases). CDR3 sequence reads: CASSEDPGFNTEAFF. CDR3 bases: TGTGCCAGCAGTGAGGACCCAGGGTTCAACACTGAAGCTTTCTTT.